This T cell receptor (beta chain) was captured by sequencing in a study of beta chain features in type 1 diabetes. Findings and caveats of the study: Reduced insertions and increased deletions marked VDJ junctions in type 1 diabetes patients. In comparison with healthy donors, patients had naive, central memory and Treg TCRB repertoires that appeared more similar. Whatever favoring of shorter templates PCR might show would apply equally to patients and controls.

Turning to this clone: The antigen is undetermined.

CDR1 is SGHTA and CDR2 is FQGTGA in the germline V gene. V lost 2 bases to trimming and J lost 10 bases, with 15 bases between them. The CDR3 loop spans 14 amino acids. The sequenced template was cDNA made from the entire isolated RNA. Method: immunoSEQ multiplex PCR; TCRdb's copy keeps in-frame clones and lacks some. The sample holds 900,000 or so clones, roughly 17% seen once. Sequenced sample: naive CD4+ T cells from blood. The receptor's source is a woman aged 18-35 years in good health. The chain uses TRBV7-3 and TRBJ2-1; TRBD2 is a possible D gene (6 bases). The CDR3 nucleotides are TGTGCCAGCAGCTTAGACGGGAGTGAAGGCGAGCAGTTCTTC. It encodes CASSLDGSEGEQFF.